This TCR beta chain is from a study of T cells in Graves' hyperthyroidism and ophthalmopathy. Amplification yielded TCR beta CDR3 regions, with RNA transcripts as the source. During a first-round RT-PCR of the TCR CDR3, the HTBI primer set was used. TCRdb recomputed calls from the multiplex PCR reads with MiXCR, one row per CDR3 protein. This sample has approximately 560,000 distinct CDR3 sequences, with 15% to 18% found just once. The CDR3 covers 16 residues. V gave up 0 bases and J gave up 6 bases; unmatched junction bases: 6. CDR1 and CDR2 from the germline V gene are SGDLS and YYNGEE. Any patient presenting with uncontrolled infection, other autoimmune disease, pregnancy or lactation was left out.

Sequencing was carried out using blood. The clonotype originates from a woman aged 30 to 39 with Graves' hyperthyroidism. The chain joins TRBV9 to TRBJ2-1; 10 bases align to TRBD2. The CDR3 spells CASSVVAGGWANEQFF. In DNA form, the CDR3 reads TGTGCCAGCAGCGTAGTAGCGGGAGGATGGGCCAATGAGCAGTTCTTC.